These 23 T cell receptor beta chains were all obtained from the same sample, sequenced in a study of control samples from healthy donors and cancer patients. The repertoire was sequenced with immunoSEQ multiplex PCR; TCRdb's copy has only in-frame clones and lacks some. The sample includes more than 150,000 clones, 90% to 95% of them seen just once. The specimen sequenced was blood. The receptors here all came from a man aged 18 to 30 in good health.

The V gene is TRBV6-5, the J gene TRBJ1-2; D is perhaps TRBD1 (5 bases). V shed 10 bases and J shed 4 bases, with 10 bases lying between them. CDR1 MNHEY and CDR2 SVGAGI come from the germline V gene. The CDR3 totals 11 residues. Here the CDR3 reads CATRQSYGYTF. CDR3 DNA sequence: TGTGCCACCCGACAGTCCTATGGCTACACCTTC.

This clone was counted ten times or more. V is TRBV7-9 and J is TRBJ2-5; 8 positions agree with TRBD1. Germline V gene sequence: CDR1 SEHNR, CDR2 FQNEAQ (reference sequence). V shed 3 bases and J 4 bases; nucleotides not matched to a gene: 1. The CDR3 consists of 13 residues. CDR3 nucleotide sequence: TGTGCCAGCAGCTTCGGACAGGGAGAGACCCAGTACTTC. As protein: CASSFGQGETQYF.

The chain's CDR3 is CASSVTGDYGYTF. The DNA for the CDR3 is TGTGCCAGCAGTGTGACAGGGGACTATGGCTACACCTTC. V and J are TRBV2 and TRBJ1-2; TRBD1 matches 8 bases. V lost 4 bases, J lost 3 bases, and 1 base stayed unmatched. The CDR3 sequence is 13 residues long. Per the germline V gene, CDR1 is SNHLY and CDR2 is FYNNEI. Full variable domain (missing parts from reference TRBV2 and TRBJ1-2): EPEVTQTPSHQVTQMGQEVILRCVPISNHLYFYWYRQILGQKVEFLVSFYNNEISEKSEIFDDQFSVERPDGSNFTLKIRSTKLEDSAMYFCASSVTGDYGYTFGSGTRLTVV.

This clone was picked up a small number of times. V and J are TRBV5-1 and TRBJ1-5, with 7 positions matching TRBD1. The germline CDR1 and CDR2 sequences are SGHRS and YFSETQ. With V trimmed by 0 bases and J by 5 bases, 5 bases remained unmatched. The CDR3 runs 15 residues. The CDR3 sequence is CASSLAPGTDQPQHF. In DNA, the CDR3 is TGCGCCAGCAGCTTGGCGCCGGGGACAGATCAGCCCCAGCATTTT.

The genes are TRBV15 and TRBJ2-5; the D call may be TRBD1 or TRBD2 (5 bases each). This CDR3 comprises 15 residues. The V gene lost 0 bases and the J gene lost 5 bases, with 13 bases spanning the gap. CDR1 LNHNV and CDR2 YYDKDF come from the germline V gene (reference sequence). Here the CDR3 reads CATSREGRAGETQYF. CDR3 sequence (DNA): TGTGCCACCAGCAGAGAGGGACGAGCAGGGGAGACCCAGTACTTC.

This rearrangement joins TRBV6-5 to TRBJ1-1; 10 bases fit TRBD1. The CDR3 contains 15 residues. V lost 9 bases to trimming and J lost 7 bases; unmatched junction nucleotides: 14. CDR1 and CDR2 from the germline V gene are MNHEY and SVGAGI. DNA of the CDR3: TGTGCCAGTCCGAAGGGGGACAGGGGAACGGGTGAAGCTTTCTTT. Translated, it gives CASPKGDRGTGEAFF.

This chain joins TRBV2 and TRBJ1-6; D not resolved. Germline CDR1 SNHLY, CDR2 FYNNEI. This CDR3 is 15 amino acids long. With 2 bases removed from V and 5 bases from J, the gap between germline ends came to 10 bases. Here the CDR3 DNA reads TGTGCCAGCAGTGAACAAAGGCCGAATAATTCACCCCTCCACTTT. Protein: CASSEQRPNNSPLHF.

This clone was seen only once. The CDR3 is CAISHPGANEQFF. In DNA form, the CDR3 reads TGTGCCATCAGTCACCCAGGGGCTAATGAGCAGTTCTTC. The chain couples TRBV10-3 to TRBJ2-1; D is possibly TRBD1 (6 bases). CDR1 is ENHRY and CDR2 is SYGVKD in the germline V gene. Trimming took off 5 bases at V and 7 bases at J, with 12 bases between the two ends. The CDR3 covers 13 residues.

The chain has TRBV29-1 and TRBJ2-3; TRBD1 might be the D (6 bases). V was cut by 5 bases and J by 0 bases, with 21 bases left in between. The CDR3 consists of 17 residues. The germline V gene has CDR1 SQVTM and CDR2 ANQGSEA. CDR3 DNA: TGCAGCGTTAGGGGGAGTCGGGGCCAAGGCAGCACAGATACGCAGTATTTT. This gives the protein CSVRGSRGQGSTDTQYF.

V usage is TRBV5-8 and J usage is TRBJ2-1; 7 nucleotides agree with TRBD2. The CDR3 covers 16 residues. V trimming: 2 bases; J trimming: 4 bases; junction bases outside the gene matches: 9. Germline V gene lookup returns CDR1 SGHTS and CDR2 YDEGEE. The CDR3 spells CASSFRVVAGYNEQFF. DNA of the CDR3: TGTGCCAGCAGCTTCAGGGTAGTAGCGGGTTACAATGAGCAGTTCTTC.

J is TRBJ1-1 and V is TRBV7-3; 11 bases are a match to TRBD1. CDR3 length equals 16 residues. The J segment lost 5 bases and the V segment lost 3 bases, leaving 8 bases of the junction unmatched. Per the germline V gene, CDR1 is SGHTA and CDR2 is FQGTGA. The CDR3: CASSFRDRGSGTEAFF. CDR3 sequence (DNA): TGTGCCAGCAGCTTCCGGGACAGGGGGAGTGGGACTGAAGCTTTCTTT.

The chain joins TRBV4-1 to TRBJ1-4; 8 nucleotides agree with TRBD1. With 4 bases clipped from V and 8 bases from J, the junction kept 12 bases outside the gene matches. The CDR3 is made up of 16 amino acids. Germline CDR1 is MGHRA and CDR2 is YSYEKL. The CDR3, as DNA: TGCGCCAGCAGCCGCCTCCTCAGGGGGCGCGGGGAAAAACTGTTTTTT. Translated, it gives CASSRLLRGRGEKLFF.

The chain uses TRBV30 and TRBJ1-2; no firm D call. The ends were cut back, 0 bases at V and 4 bases at J, with 12 bases in the middle. CDR1 and CDR2 (germline): GTSNPN, SVGIG (reference sequence). CDR3 size: 14 residues. CDR3 nucleotide sequence: TGTGCCTGGAGTGTTATCCCGAAATCCTATGGCTACACCTTC. Translating gives CAWSVIPKSYGYTF.

The rearrangement joins TRBV18 to TRBJ2-7, with D unresolved. Trimming took off 1 base at V and 5 bases at J, with 6 bases between the two ends. Germline V gives CDR1 KGHSH, CDR2 LQKENI. The length of the CDR3 is 12 residues. The CDR3 coding sequence is TGTGCCAGCTCACCACGTCTGGACGAGCAGTACTTC. Translation gives CASSPRLDEQYF. The variable domain in full, with the rest retrieved from reference TRBV18 and TRBJ2-7, is NAGVMQNPRHLVRRRGQEARLRCSPMKGHSHVYWYRQLPEEGLKFMVYLQKENIIDESGMPKERFSAEFPKEGPSILRIQQVVRGDSAAYFCASSPRLDEQYFGPGTRLTVT.

This chain connects TRBV5-4 to TRBJ1-2; D gene ambiguous. This CDR3 spans 15 amino acids. V was trimmed by 2 bases and J by 0 bases, leaving 11 bases between them. Germline lookup yields CDR1 SGHNT and CDR2 YYREEE (reference sequence). The CDR3 loop is CASSFWGISNYGYTF. CDR3 DNA sequence: TGTGCCAGCAGCTTTTGGGGAATTTCTAACTATGGCTACACCTTC.

The chain links TRBV5-1 to TRBJ2-5; a possible D gene is TRBD1 (6 bases). The CDR3 length is 14 residues. V lost 3 bases and J 5 bases, leaving 14 bases between the germline ends. Germline V CDR1 and CDR2: SGHRS, YFSETQ. This CDR3 is CASSSGTIGETQYF. For the CDR3, the DNA is TGCGCCAGCAGCTCCGGGACAATCGGTGAGACCCAGTACTTC.

The chain uses TRBV6-5 and TRBJ1-3, with a possible D match to TRBD1 (6 bases). CDR1 is MNHEY, CDR2 SVGAGI, per germline. The CDR3 loop spans 16 amino acids. The germline V and J ends were trimmed by 0 bases and 0 bases, with 9 bases remaining between them. For the CDR3, the DNA is TGTGCCAGCAGTTACTCGGGGGGGCGCTCTGGAAACACCATATATTTT. This translates into CASSYSGGRSGNTIYF.

This chain joins TRBV28 and TRBJ2-7; tentatively, D is TRBD2 (6 bases). The CDR3 consists of 13 residues. CDR1 and CDR2 from the germline V gene are MDHEN and SYDVKM. Trimming stripped 2 bases from V and 4 bases from J, with 9 bases between. The CDR3 here is CASSLAGPYEQYF. In DNA, the CDR3 is TGTGCCAGCAGTTTAGCGGGACCTTACGAGCAGTACTTC.

This sequence joins TRBV28 and TRBJ1-5, with a weak D call TRBD1 (6 bases). Germline CDR1 is MDHEN and CDR2 is SYDVKM. V lost 3 bases and J lost 8, with 14 bases in between. The CDR3 runs 14 residues. CDR3 amino acids: CASSLRQAPKPQHF. In DNA, the CDR3 is TGTGCCAGCAGTTTGCGACAGGCCCCGAAGCCCCAGCATTTT. Supplemented by reference TRBV28 and TRBJ1-5, the full variable domain reads DVKVTQSSRYLVKRTGEKVFLECVQDMDHENMFWYRQDPGLGLRLIYFSYDVKMKEKGDIPEGYSVSREKKERFSLILESASTNQTSMYLCASSLRQAPKPQHFGDGTRLSIL.

V and J are TRBV24-1 and TRBJ2-3; TRBD2 agrees at 8 bases. The CDR3 has 15 amino acids. Per the germline V gene, CDR1 is KGHDR and CDR2 is SFDVKD. Trimming cost V 3 bases and J 5 bases; bases outside gene matches: 6. CDR3 DNA sequence: TGTGCCACCAGTGATCCCGGACTAGCAGGAGATACGCAGTATTTT. Encoded protein: CATSDPGLAGDTQYF.

V usage is TRBV27 and J usage is TRBJ1-5, with D uncertain. This CDR3 is 14 amino acids long. V lost 2 bases and J lost 1, with 6 bases in between. Germline loops: CDR1 MNHEY, CDR2 SMNVEV (reference sequence). The CDR3 reads CASSLPGSNQPQHF. The DNA for the CDR3 is TGTGCCAGCAGTTTACCGGGGAGCAATCAGCCCCAGCATTTT.

The rearrangement links TRBV2 to TRBJ2-2; D unresolved. Trimming left V 2 bases short and J 2 bases short, with 6 bases between. The CDR3 totals 14 residues. Germline CDR1 reads SNHLY; CDR2 reads FYNNEI. The CDR3 spells CASSEYSNTGELFF. The CDR3 DNA reads as TGTGCCAGCAGTGAATACAGTAACACCGGGGAGCTGTTTTTT.

The table lists this clone with a count of one. The chain couples TRBV6-1 to TRBJ1-2; possibly TRBD1 for D (6 bases). The germline gives CDR1 MNHNS, CDR2 SASEGT. CDR3 length: 13 amino acids. V shed 0 bases and J shed 6 bases, with 8 bases lying between them. Here the CDR3 reads CASSEAGGNGYTF. CDR3 nucleotide sequence: TGTGCCAGCAGTGAAGCAGGGGGGAATGGCTACACCTTC.